This TCR beta chain was retrieved from a study of cytomegalovirus exposure and HLA in healthy donors. Study as a whole: Clustering assigned over 70% of the approximately 430 genotyped donors to the Caucasian-associated ancestry cluster.

A word on this clone: Its target is unknown.

Overall study findings and caveats: In presence/absence analyses, roughly uniform sequencing depth across donors was assumed.

Primers included in the PCR were 60 Vbeta and 13 Jbeta primers. Sequenced by immunoSEQ multiplex PCR; TCRdb stores in-frame clones only, minus some. The sample carries 120,000 or so clones, 70% to 80% recorded once. The V and J ends lost 2 bases and 3 bases, in that order; junction bases with no gene match: 3. Germline values: CDR1 SGHTA, CDR2 FQGNSA. The CDR3 runs to 14 residues. The source of this sequence is a middle-aged woman in good health and CMV-seropositive. The chain is built from TRBV7-2 and TRBJ2-7; TRBD2 matches at 8 bases. The specimen sequenced was PBMCs. The CDR3 bases are TGTGCCAGCAGCTTACACAGCGGGGGCTACGAGCAGTACTTC. Translation gives CASSLHSGGYEQYF.